The clone carrying this TCR beta chain has ten or more counts. Its antigen is undetermined. This entry is derived from a study of read filtering for tumor transcriptome and immune sequencing. From 400 to 450 ng of RNA, a library with molecular barcoded alpha/delta and beta/gamma adaptors was made. From the reads, TCRdb called clonotypes with MiXCR, one entry per CDR3 protein. The table includes 100,000 to 150,000 distinct CDR3 sequences, roughly an eighth detected once. Trimming took 7 bases from V and 5 from J; bases not matched to a gene: 5. The CDR3 contains 12 residues. Germline CDR1 SQVTM, CDR2 ANQGSEA. Overall study findings and caveats: The CD138-negative fraction was mixed bone marrow immune cells, not pure T cells.

Material: a population of CD138-negative cells sorted from bone marrow. The chain recombines TRBV29-1 with TRBJ2-7; 10 bases map to TRBD1. This clonotype originated in a donor at least 40 years old with multiple myeloma. This CDR3 reads CSAGTGVDEQYF. CDR3 coding DNA: TGCAGCGCTGGGACAGGGGTGGACGAGCAGTACTTC.